The T cell receptor (beta chain) under discussion was sequenced for a study of OX40 agonist ivuxolimab in advanced cancers. Study as a whole: Patients were infused with ivuxolimab every 2 weeks at 0.01 to 10 mg/kg.

The CDR3 is made up of 12 amino acids. V lost 1 base to trimming and J lost 6 bases, with 6 bases between them. Germline assignment: CDR1 SEHNR and CDR2 FQNEAQ (reference sequence). With baseline, cycle 4 day 1, and cycle 7 day 1 as timepoints, blood was sampled. Study-level findings and limits: Some nonresponders likewise displayed low normalized T-cell clonal expansion. CD8+ T cells averaged more expanded clones than CD4+.

Worth noting for this clone: Antigen specificity is unknown.

Clones were read by immunoSEQ multiplex PCR, and TCRdb kept only the in-frame ones, dropping some. The table lists under 100,000 clones, over 80% of them singletons. Sequencing was performed on CD4+ or CD8+ T cells sorted from blood, taken in a trial of the OX40 agonist ivuxolimab. The J gene is TRBJ1-2, the V gene TRBV7-9; the D is unclear. The source is an adult with an advanced solid tumor such as melanoma, head and neck, liver or kidney cancer. The CDR3 region has the DNA TGTGCCAGCAGCTTAGGGAGAGATGGCTACACCTTC. Protein sequence: CASSLGRDGYTF.